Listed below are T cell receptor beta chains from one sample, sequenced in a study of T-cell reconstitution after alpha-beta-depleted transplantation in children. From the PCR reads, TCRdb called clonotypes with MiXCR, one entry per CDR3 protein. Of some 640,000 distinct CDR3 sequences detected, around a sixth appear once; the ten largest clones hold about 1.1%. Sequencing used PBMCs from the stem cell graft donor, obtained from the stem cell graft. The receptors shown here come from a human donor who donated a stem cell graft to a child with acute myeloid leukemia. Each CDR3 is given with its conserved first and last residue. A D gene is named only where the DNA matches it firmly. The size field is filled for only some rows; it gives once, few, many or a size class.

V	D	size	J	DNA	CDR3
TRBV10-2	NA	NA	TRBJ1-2	TGCGCCAGCAGTGAGGGGACGGGGCCCACCTTCTATGGCTACACCTTC	CASSEGTGPTFYGYTF
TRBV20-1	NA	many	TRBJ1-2	TGCAGTGCTAGCGGAATAACAGATCCCAACCTATATAACTATGGCTACACCTTC	CSASGITDPNLYNYGYTF
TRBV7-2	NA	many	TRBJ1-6	TGTGCCAGCAGCTTCACCGACAATTCACCCCTCCACTTT	CASSFTDNSPLHF
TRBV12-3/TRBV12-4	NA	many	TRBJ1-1	TGTGCCAGCAGTTTAGGAAGGGGAGGAATTTTGAACACTGAAGCTTTCTTT	CASSLGRGGILNTEAFF
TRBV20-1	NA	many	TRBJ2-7	TGCAGTGCTAATAAAGAGCCTGGCTACGAGCAGTACTTC	CSANKEPGYEQYF
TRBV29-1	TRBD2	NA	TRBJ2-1	TGCAGCGTTGAAAAACTAGCGGGGGCTACAAGCAATGAGCAGTTCTTC	CSVEKLAGATSNEQFF
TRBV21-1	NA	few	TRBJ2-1	TGTGCCAGCAGCAAAGTAATAAGCGGGGAGGGAAATGAGCAGTTCTTC	CASSKVISGEGNEQFF
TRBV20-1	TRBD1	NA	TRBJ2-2	TGCAGTGCTAGAGTCCCGGGACAGGCCATCGGGGAGCTGTTTTTT	CSARVPGQAIGELFF
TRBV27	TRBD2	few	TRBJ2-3	TGTGCCAGCAGCCAAACACCCCCGGGAGGCTCCCCTACGCAGTATTTT	CASSQTPPGGSPTQYF
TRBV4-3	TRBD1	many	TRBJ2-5	TGCGCCAGCAGCCAAGAGGGGACAGGCTCGGAGACCCAGTACTTC	CASSQEGTGSETQYF
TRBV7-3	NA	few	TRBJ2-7	TGTGCCAGCAGCCCCCTGGGAGGCGACTACGAGCAGTACTTC	CASSPLGGDYEQYF
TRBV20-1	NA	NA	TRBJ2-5	TGCAGTGCTTCCAGCGGCTACCAAGAGACCCAGTACTTC	CSASSGYQETQYF
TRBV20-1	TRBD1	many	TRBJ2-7	TGCAGTGCTAGAGATTATCACAGGGGGTCCTACGAGCAGTACTTC	CSARDYHRGSYEQYF
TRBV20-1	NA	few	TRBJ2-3	TGCAGTGCTAGAGATAAGAGAAGGAGCACAGATACGCAGTATTTT	CSARDKRRSTDTQYF
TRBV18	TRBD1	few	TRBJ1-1	TGTGCCAGCTCAGCTAACAGGGGTGGGACTGAAGCTTTCTTT	CASSANRGGTEAFF
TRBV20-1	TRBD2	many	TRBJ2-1	TGCAGTGCTCTCCCGGGACTAGCGGGGAATGAGCAGTTCTTC	CSALPGLAGNEQFF
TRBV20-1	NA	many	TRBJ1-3	TGCAGTGCTAGAGGGGGGGTTGGGCAGGGGACACCTGGAAACACCATATATTTT	CSARGGVGQGTPGNTIYF
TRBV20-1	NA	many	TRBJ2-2	TGCAGTGCTAGAGATATCGGGGTGGGCACCGGGGAGCTGTTTTTT	CSARDIGVGTGELFF
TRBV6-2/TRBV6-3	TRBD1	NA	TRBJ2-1	TGTGCCAGCAGTTACTGGGGGACAGGTGGAAAGTCAGACAATGAGCAGTTCTTC	CASSYWGTGGKSDNEQFF
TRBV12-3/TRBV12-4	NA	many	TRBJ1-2	TGTGCCAGCAGTGCAGGCGGATATGGCTACACCTTC	CASSAGGYGYTF
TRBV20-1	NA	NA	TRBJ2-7	TGCAGTGCTAGAGATATGGACGGATCCTACGAGCAGTACTTC	CSARDMDGSYEQYF
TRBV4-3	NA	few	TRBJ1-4	TGCGCCAGCAGCATGGGACAAGCCATTGCAACTAATGAAAAACTGTTTTTT	CASSMGQAIATNEKLFF
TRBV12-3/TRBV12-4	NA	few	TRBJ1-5	TGTGCCAGCAGTTTTTGGGGGAAGGAAGATCAGCCCCAGCATTTT	CASSFWGKEDQPQHF
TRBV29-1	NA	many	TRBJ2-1	TGCAGCGTTGGGGAAAATCAGGGCAATGAGCAGTTCTTC	CSVGENQGNEQFF
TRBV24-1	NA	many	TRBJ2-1	TGTGCCACCAGTACGGACAGCTACAATGAGCAGTTCTTC	CATSTDSYNEQFF
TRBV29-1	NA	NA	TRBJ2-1	TGCAGCGCTTCGGGTCCTAAAAATGAGCAGTTCTTC	CSASGPKNEQFF
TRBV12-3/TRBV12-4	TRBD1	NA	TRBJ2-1	TGTGCCAGCAGGGAAGCCGGGACAGGGTCCCATGAGCAGTTCTTC	CASREAGTGSHEQFF
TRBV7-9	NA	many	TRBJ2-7	TGTGCCAGCAGCACGGAAAGTGAGTCCTACGAGCAGTACTTC	CASSTESESYEQYF
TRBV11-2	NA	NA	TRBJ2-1	TGTGCCAGCAGCTTCGCGGGGTGGGCCTACAATGAGCAGTTCTTC	CASSFAGWAYNEQFF
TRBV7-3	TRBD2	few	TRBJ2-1	TGTGCCAGCAGCTCTACCAGGACTAGCGGGGGGATATACAATGAGCAGTTCTTC	CASSSTRTSGGIYNEQFF
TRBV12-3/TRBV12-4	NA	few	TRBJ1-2	TGTGCCAGCAGTTTAAACTCCGAGGGGGAAACCTTC	CASSLNSEGETF
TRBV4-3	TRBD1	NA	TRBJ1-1	TGCGCCAGCAGCCCGGGACAGGGGGTTCGTACTCAAGCTTTCTTT	CASSPGQGVRTQAFF
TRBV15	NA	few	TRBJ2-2	TGTGCCACCAGCAAGGGGCCTAGCTTGAACACCGGGGAGCTGTTTTTT	CATSKGPSLNTGELFF
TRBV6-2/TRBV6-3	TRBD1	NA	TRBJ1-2	TGTGCCAGCAGACAGGGCGTTTTCGACAGGGCCCACTCCAGTAACTATGGCTACACCTTC	CASRQGVFDRAHSSNYGYTF
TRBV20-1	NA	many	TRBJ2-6	TGCAGTGCTAGTTCAGGTCTCTCTGGGGCCAACGTCCTGACTTTC	CSASSGLSGANVLTF
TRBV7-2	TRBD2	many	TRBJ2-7	TGTGCCAGCAGCTTTGAACGGGGGGGCCGCGAGCAGTACTTC	CASSFERGGREQYF
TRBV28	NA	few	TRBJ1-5	TGTGCCAGCTTCCCACGACGAGGTAGCAATCAGCCCCAGCATTTT	CASFPRRGSNQPQHF
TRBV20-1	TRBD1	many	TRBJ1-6	TGCAGTGCTAGACCCGGACAGGGTCGGAATTCACCCCTCCACTTT	CSARPGQGRNSPLHF
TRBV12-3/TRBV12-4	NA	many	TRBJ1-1	TGTGCCAGCAGTTTTGGGCCTGAAGCTTTCTTT	CASSFGPEAFF
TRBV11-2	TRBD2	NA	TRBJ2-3	TGTGCCAGCAGCCTAAAGAGCGGGGTACGGTCAGATACGCAGTATTTT	CASSLKSGVRSDTQYF